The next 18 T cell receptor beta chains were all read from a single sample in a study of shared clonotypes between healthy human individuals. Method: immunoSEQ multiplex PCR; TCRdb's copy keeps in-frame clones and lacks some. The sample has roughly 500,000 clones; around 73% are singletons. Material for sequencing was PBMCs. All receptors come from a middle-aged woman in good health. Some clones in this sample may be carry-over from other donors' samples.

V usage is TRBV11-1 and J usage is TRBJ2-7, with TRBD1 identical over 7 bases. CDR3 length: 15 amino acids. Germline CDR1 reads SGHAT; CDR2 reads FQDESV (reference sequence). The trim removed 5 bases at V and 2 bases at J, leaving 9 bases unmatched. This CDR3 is CASSITTGRPYEQYF. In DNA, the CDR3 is TGTGCCAGCAGCATTACGACAGGGCGGCCCTACGAGCAGTACTTC.

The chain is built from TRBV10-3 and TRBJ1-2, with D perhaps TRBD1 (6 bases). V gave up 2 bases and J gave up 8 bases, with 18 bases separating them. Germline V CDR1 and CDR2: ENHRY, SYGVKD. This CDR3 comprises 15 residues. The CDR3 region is CAISETEQGRKGYTF. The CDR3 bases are TGTGCCATCAGTGAGACGGAACAGGGACGAAAAGGCTACACCTTC.

CDR3 protein: CASSVEQGGEQYF. The CDR3, as DNA: TGTGCCAGCAGCGTAGAGCAGGGCGGGGAGCAGTACTTC. This chain links TRBV9 with TRBJ2-7; D might be TRBD1 or TRBD2, each matching 5 bases. Trimming stripped 0 bases from V and 7 bases from J, with 11 bases between. Germline CDR1 reads SGDLS; CDR2 reads YYNGEE. The CDR3 runs to 13 residues. The full variable domain, its missing parts supplied by reference TRBV9 and TRBJ2-7, is DSGVTQTPKHLITATGQRVTLRCSPRSGDLSVYWYQQSLDQGLQFLIQYYNGEERAKGNILERFSAQQFPDLHSELNLSSLELGDSALYFCASSVEQGGEQYFGPGTRLTVT.

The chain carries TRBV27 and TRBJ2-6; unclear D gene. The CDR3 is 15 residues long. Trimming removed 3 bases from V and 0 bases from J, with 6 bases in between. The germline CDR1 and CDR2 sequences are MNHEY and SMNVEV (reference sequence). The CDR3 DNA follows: TGTGCCAGCAGTTTTGCGAGCTCTGGGGCCAACGTCCTGACTTTC. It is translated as CASSFASSGANVLTF. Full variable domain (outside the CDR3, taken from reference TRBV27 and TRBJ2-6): EAQVTQNPRYLITVTGKKLTVTCSQNMNHEYMSWYRQDPGLGLRQIYYSMNVEVTDKGDVPEGYKVSRKEKRNFPLILESPSPNQTSLYFCASSFASSGANVLTFGAGSRLTVL.

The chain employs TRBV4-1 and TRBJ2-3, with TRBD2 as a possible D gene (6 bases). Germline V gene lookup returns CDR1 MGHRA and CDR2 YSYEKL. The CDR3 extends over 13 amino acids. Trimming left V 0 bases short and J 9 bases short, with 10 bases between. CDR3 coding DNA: TGCGCCAGCAGCCAAGAAGCTAGCGTAACGCAGTATTTT. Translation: CASSQEASVTQYF.

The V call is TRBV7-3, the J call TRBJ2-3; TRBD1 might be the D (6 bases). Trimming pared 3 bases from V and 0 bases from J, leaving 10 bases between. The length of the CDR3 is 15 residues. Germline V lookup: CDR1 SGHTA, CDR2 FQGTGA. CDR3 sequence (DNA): TGTGCCAGCAGCTTTGGCCAGGGGAGCACAGATACGCAGTATTTT. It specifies CASSFGQGSTDTQYF.

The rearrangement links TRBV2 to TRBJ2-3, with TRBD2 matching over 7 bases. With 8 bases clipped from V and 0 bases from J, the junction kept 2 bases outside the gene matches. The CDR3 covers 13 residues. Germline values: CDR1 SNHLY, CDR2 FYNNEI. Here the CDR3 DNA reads TGTGCCAGCGGGCGGGAGAGCACAGATACGCAGTATTTT. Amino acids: CASGRESTDTQYF.

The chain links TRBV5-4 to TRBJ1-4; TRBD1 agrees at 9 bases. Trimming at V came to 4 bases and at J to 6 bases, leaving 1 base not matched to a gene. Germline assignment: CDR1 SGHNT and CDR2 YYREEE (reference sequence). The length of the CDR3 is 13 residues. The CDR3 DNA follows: TGTGCCAGCAGCCGGGACAGGGATGAAAAACTGTTTTTT. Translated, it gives CASSRDRDEKLFF.

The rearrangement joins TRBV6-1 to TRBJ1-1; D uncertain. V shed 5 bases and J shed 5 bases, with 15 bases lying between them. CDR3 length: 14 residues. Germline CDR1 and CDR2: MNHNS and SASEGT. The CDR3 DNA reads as TGTGCCAGCAGTCCCCAGGCTCTCGAGACTGAAGCTTTCTTT. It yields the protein CASSPQALETEAFF.

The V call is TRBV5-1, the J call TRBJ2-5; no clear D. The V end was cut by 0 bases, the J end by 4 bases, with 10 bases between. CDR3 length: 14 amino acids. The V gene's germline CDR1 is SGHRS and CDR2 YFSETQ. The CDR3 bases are TGCGCCAGCAGCTTGGTGTCCAGGTCAGAGACCCAGTACTTC. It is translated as CASSLVSRSETQYF. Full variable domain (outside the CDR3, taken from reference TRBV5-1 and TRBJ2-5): KAGVTQTPRYLIKTRGQQVTLSCSPISGHRSVSWYQQTPGQGLQFLFEYFSETQRNKGNFPGRFSGRQFSNSRSEMNVSTLELGDSALYLCASSLVSRSETQYFGPGTRLLVL.

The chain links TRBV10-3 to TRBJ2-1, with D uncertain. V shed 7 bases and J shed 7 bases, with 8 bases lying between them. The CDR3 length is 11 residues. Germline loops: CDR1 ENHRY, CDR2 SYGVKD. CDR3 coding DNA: TGTGCCATCACGAGCCTAAATGAGCAGTTCTTC. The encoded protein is CAITSLNEQFF.

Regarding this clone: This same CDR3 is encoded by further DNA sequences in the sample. CDR3 in amino acids: CASSLVGGYEQYF. Written as DNA, the CDR3 is TGCGCCAGCAGCTTGGTTGGGGGATACGAGCAGTACTTC. The chain has TRBV5-1 and TRBJ2-7; D could derive from TRBD1 or TRBD2 (5 bases each). The CDR3 totals 13 residues. Trimming cost V 0 bases and J 4 bases, with 8 bases left between them. From germline, CDR1 is SGHRS and CDR2 YFSETQ.

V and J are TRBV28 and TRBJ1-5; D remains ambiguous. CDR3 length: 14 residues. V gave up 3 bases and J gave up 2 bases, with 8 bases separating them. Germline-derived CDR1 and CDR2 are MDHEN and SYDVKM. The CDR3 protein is CASSFSQRNQPQHF. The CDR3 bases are TGTGCCAGCAGTTTTTCCCAACGCAATCAGCCCCAGCATTTT.

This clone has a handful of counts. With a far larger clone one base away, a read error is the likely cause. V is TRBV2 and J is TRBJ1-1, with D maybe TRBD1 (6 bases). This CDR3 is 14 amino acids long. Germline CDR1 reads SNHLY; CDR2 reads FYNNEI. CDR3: CASSKETGSREVFF. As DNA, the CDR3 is TGTGCCAGCAGTAAAGAAACAGGGAGTAGGGAAGTTTTCTTT.

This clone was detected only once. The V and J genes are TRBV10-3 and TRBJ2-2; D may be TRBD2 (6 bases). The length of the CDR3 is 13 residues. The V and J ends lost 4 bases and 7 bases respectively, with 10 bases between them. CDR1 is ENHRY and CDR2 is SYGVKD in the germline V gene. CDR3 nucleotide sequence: TGTGCCATCAGTGCCGGCGGGGACGGGGAGCTGTTTTTT. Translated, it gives CAISAGGDGELFF.

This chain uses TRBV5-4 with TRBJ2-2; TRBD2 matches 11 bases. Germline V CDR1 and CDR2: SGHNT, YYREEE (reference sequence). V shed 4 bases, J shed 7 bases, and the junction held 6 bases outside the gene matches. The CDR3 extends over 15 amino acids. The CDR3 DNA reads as TGTGCCAGCAGCCTCGGACTAGCGGGTGACGGGGAGCTGTTTTTT. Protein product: CASSLGLAGDGELFF.

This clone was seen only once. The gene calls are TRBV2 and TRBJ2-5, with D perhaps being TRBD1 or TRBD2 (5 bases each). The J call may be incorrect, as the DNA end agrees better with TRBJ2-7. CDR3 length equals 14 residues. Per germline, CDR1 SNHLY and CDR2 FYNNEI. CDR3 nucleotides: TGTGCCAGCAAAGGGACGCAGAGCTCCTACGAGCAGTACTTC. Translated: CASKGTQSSYEQYF.

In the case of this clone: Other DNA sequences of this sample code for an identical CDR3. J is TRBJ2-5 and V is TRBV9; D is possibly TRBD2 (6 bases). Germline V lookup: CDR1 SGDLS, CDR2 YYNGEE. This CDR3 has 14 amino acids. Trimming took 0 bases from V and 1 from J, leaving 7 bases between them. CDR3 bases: TGTGCCAGCAGCGTAGGGGGAGGCCAAGAGACCCAGTACTTC. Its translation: CASSVGGGQETQYF.